A selection of T cell receptor beta chains follows, all from one sample in a study of T cell repertoires in aging, cancer and after chemotherapy. TCRdb fed the multiplex PCR reads into MiXCR, producing one record per CDR3 protein. Of about 7,000 distinct CDR3 sequences detected, over 35% appear once; the ten largest clones hold just under 15%. Sequenced input: blood. The source is a human donor in good health. Both conserved end residues are part of each CDR3. The order of the fields is clone size, D gene, V gene, J gene, CDR3 DNA, CDR3 protein. The D gene is left open where the match is weak. A clone size is listed for some rows: how often the clone was seen (once, few, many), or a class if it is expanded.

abundance: large; d_gene: .; v_gene: TRBV29-1; j_gene: TRBJ1-2; CDR3nt: TGCAGCGTTGAGCCGGAGAGGGGCTACACCTTC; CDR3aa: CSVEPERGYTF
abundance: few; d_gene: .; v_gene: TRBV19; j_gene: TRBJ2-2; CDR3nt: TGTGCCAGTAGTATAGGAATTAACACCGGGGAGCTGTTTTTT; CDR3aa: CASSIGINTGELFF
abundance: few; d_gene: TRBD2; v_gene: TRBV4-2; j_gene: TRBJ2-2; CDR3nt: TGTGCCAGCAGCCAAGGGGGGACTAGGGCCGGGGAGCTGTTTTTT; CDR3aa: CASSQGGTRAGELFF
abundance: few; d_gene: .; v_gene: TRBV5-6; j_gene: TRBJ1-2; CDR3nt: TGTGCCAGCAGATCAGGTCCTGCTAGCGCACACTATGGCTACACCTTC; CDR3aa: CASRSGPASAHYGYTF
abundance: .; d_gene: TRBD2; v_gene: TRBV18; j_gene: TRBJ2-5; CDR3nt: TGTGCCAGCTCCCCTACCACGGACCTAGCGGGGGGCCAAGAGACCCAGTACTTC; CDR3aa: CASSPTTDLAGGQETQYF
abundance: once; d_gene: TRBD1; v_gene: TRBV5-1; j_gene: TRBJ2-7; CDR3nt: TGTGCCAGCAGTCTCATGGGACAGGTCGACGAGCAGTACTTC; CDR3aa: CASSLMGQVDEQYF
abundance: few; d_gene: TRBD2; v_gene: TRBV12-3/TRBV12-4; j_gene: TRBJ2-1; CDR3nt: TGTGCCAGCAGCCGAGGGACTAGCGGCAATGAGCAGTTCTTC; CDR3aa: CASSRGTSGNEQFF
abundance: few; d_gene: .; v_gene: TRBV6-1; j_gene: TRBJ2-7; CDR3nt: TGTGCCAGCAGTGTATCTGAGACAGGCTCCTACGAGCAGTACTTC; CDR3aa: CASSVSETGSYEQYF
abundance: .; d_gene: .; v_gene: TRBV4-2; j_gene: TRBJ2-5; CDR3nt: TGCGCCAGCAGCCTAACTTCAAACAGGGCCCAACAAGAGACCCAGTACTTC; CDR3aa: CASSLTSNRAQQETQYF
abundance: few; d_gene: .; v_gene: TRBV19; j_gene: TRBJ2-1; CDR3nt: TGTGCCAGTAGCGCTGGTGGCGACTACAATGAGCAGTTCTTC; CDR3aa: CASSAGGDYNEQFF
abundance: .; d_gene: .; v_gene: TRBV7-9; j_gene: TRBJ2-7; CDR3nt: TGTGCCACCGAAAGGGGGTTGGCGGGGCGCACGTACGAGCAGTACTTC; CDR3aa: CATERGLAGRTYEQYF
abundance: .; d_gene: .; v_gene: TRBV12-3/TRBV12-4; j_gene: TRBJ2-7; CDR3nt: TGTGCCAGCAGTTTGGGCAGGGGGGATAACTACGAGCAGTACTTC; CDR3aa: CASSLGRGDNYEQYF
abundance: few; d_gene: .; v_gene: TRBV6-5; j_gene: TRBJ2-7; CDR3nt: TGTGCCAGCAGTTACTCGATGCTCAACCCCGCCTACGAGCAGTACTTC; CDR3aa: CASSYSMLNPAYEQYF
abundance: .; d_gene: .; v_gene: TRBV6-2/TRBV6-3; j_gene: TRBJ2-6; CDR3nt: TGTGCCAGCAGCCGAGAAGGACTATTCTCTGGGGCCAACGTCCTGACTTTC; CDR3aa: CASSREGLFSGANVLTF
abundance: once; d_gene: TRBD1; v_gene: TRBV6-2/TRBV6-3; j_gene: TRBJ1-6; CDR3nt: TGTGCCAGCACCCCCGGGGGACAGGGTAATTCACCCCTCCACTTT; CDR3aa: CASTPGGQGNSPLHF
abundance: .; d_gene: .; v_gene: TRBV7-2; j_gene: TRBJ2-1; CDR3nt: TGTGCCAGCAGCTTGTCAGGTGATGAGCAGTTCTTC; CDR3aa: CASSLSGDEQFF
abundance: .; d_gene: .; v_gene: TRBV15; j_gene: TRBJ2-3; CDR3nt: TGTGCCACTAGGGGGGCAGATACGCAGTATTTT; CDR3aa: CATRGADTQYF
abundance: .; d_gene: .; v_gene: TRBV6-5; j_gene: TRBJ1-2; CDR3nt: TGTGCCAGCAGTCTGACCGACTATGGCTACACCTTC; CDR3aa: CASSLTDYGYTF
abundance: once; d_gene: TRBD1; v_gene: TRBV6-5; j_gene: TRBJ2-5; CDR3nt: TGTGCCAGCAGTGTGGGACAGGGAGATTTGGCAGAGACCCAGTACTTC; CDR3aa: CASSVGQGDLAETQYF
abundance: .; d_gene: TRBD1; v_gene: TRBV12-3/TRBV12-4; j_gene: TRBJ1-5; CDR3nt: TGTGCCAGCAGTTTAGGGTCACAGGGGAGGGGTCAGCCCCAGCATTTT; CDR3aa: CASSLGSQGRGQPQHF
abundance: .; d_gene: .; v_gene: TRBV7-3; j_gene: TRBJ1-3; CDR3nt: TGTGCCAGCAGCTTAGGACAGATAGGCCTTGCCTCTGGAAACACCATATATTTT; CDR3aa: CASSLGQIGLASGNTIYF
abundance: .; d_gene: .; v_gene: TRBV6-5; j_gene: TRBJ1-5; CDR3nt: TGTGCCAGCAGCCGGGACGGATATAGCAATCAGCCCCAGCATTTT; CDR3aa: CASSRDGYSNQPQHF
abundance: .; d_gene: TRBD1; v_gene: TRBV5-6; j_gene: TRBJ1-4; CDR3nt: TGTGCCAGCAGCGGGACAGGAATACGTGAAAAACTGTTTTTT; CDR3aa: CASSGTGIREKLFF
abundance: few; d_gene: .; v_gene: TRBV6-5; j_gene: TRBJ1-2; CDR3nt: TGTGCCAGCAGTTACTCATCGGGGGGTGGCAACTATGGCTACACCTTC; CDR3aa: CASSYSSGGGNYGYTF
abundance: .; d_gene: .; v_gene: TRBV10-3; j_gene: TRBJ1-4; CDR3nt: TGTGCCATCAGTGCTACAAATGGGGGGGGGAATGAAAAACTGTTTTTT; CDR3aa: CAISATNGGGNEKLFF